These 32 T cell receptor beta chains share one sample of origin, sequenced in a study of radiation and T cells in renal cell carcinoma. The protocol was immunoSEQ multiplex PCR, while the TCRdb copy is restricted to in-frame clones and leaves out a portion. Among 15,000 to 20,000 clones listed, 50% to 75% were seen once. Treatment meaning: 15 Gy SBRT to primary tumor, nephrectomy 4 weeks later. The specimen was tumor tissue, collected from a patient whose treatment included radiotherapy and nephrectomy. These receptors were obtained from a woman between 70 and 85 years old with renal cell carcinoma.

Here the CDR3 reads CATSSGDGTYEQYF. DNA of the CDR3: TGTGCCACCAGCAGCGGGGACGGAACCTACGAGCAGTACTTC. The J gene is TRBJ2-7, the V gene TRBV15; D is tentatively TRBD1 or TRBD2 (5 bases each). The CDR3 has 14 residues. Trimming pared 3 bases from V and 2 bases from J, leaving 11 bases between. Germline V gives CDR1 LNHNV, CDR2 YYDKDF (reference sequence). Combining the CDR3 with reference TRBV15 and TRBJ2-7 gives the whole variable domain DAMVIQNPRYQVTQFGKPVTLSCSQTLNHNVMYWYQQKSSQAPKLLFHYYDKDFNNEADTPDNFQSRRPNTSFCFLDIRSPGLGDTAMYLCATSSGDGTYEQYFGPGTRLTVT.

CDR3 DNA: TGTGCCAGTAGTGCTCGGTCGGGGTACACTAATGAAAAACTGTTTTTT. Its translation: CASSARSGYTNEKLFF. The J gene is TRBJ1-4, the V gene TRBV19; D ambiguous. The CDR3 covers 16 residues. The V gene lost 5 bases and the J gene lost 2 bases, with 15 bases spanning the gap. The germline CDR1 and CDR2 sequences are LNHDA and SQIVND (reference sequence).

This clone has more than one count but fewer than ten. The V call is TRBV10-3, the J call TRBJ2-7; D possibly corresponds to TRBD2 (6 bases). From germline, CDR1 is ENHRY and CDR2 SYGVKD. The CDR3 runs to 13 residues. V was pared by 10 bases and J by 0 bases, with 13 bases between. The CDR3 DNA reads TGTGCCACCCGCGGCGGGGTCTCCTACGAGCAGTACTTC. Protein: CATRGGVSYEQYF.

This chain joins TRBV21-1 and TRBJ2-1; TRBD1 is taken as the D call from the table, unchecked against the DNA. TRBV21-1 is labeled a pseudogene. The CDR3 length is 16 residues. CDR3 nucleotide sequence: TGTGCCAGCAGCAAAGCGAGGAGACAGCTCTACAATGAGCAGTTCTTC. It translates to CASSKARRQLYNEQFF.

The rearrangement uses TRBV18 and TRBJ2-7; D perhaps matches TRBD2 (5 bases). Between the trimmed V and J ends, which lost 5 bases and 6 bases, there was a span of 23 bases. This CDR3 spans 16 amino acids. Germline CDR1 is KGHSH and CDR2 is LQKENI. CDR3 in amino acids: CASSTNGPTSFGEQYF. The CDR3 DNA follows: TGTGCCAGCTCAACAAACGGCCCCACTAGTTTCGGCGAGCAGTACTTC.

The chain links TRBV18 to TRBJ2-2, with D tentatively TRBD2 (6 bases). The CDR3 length is 16 residues. Trimming took off 4 bases at V and 3 bases at J, with 15 bases between the two ends. The germline CDR1 and CDR2 sequences are KGHSH and LQKENI. CDR3 coding DNA: TGTGCCAGCTCACTGATCTTTAGCGGAGACACCGGGGAGCTGTTTTTT. Translating it yields CASSLIFSGDTGELFF.

This sequence joins TRBV5-1 and TRBJ1-2, with D unclear. The CDR3 consists of 14 residues. Germline V gene lookup returns CDR1 SGHRS and CDR2 YFSETQ. V was clipped by 0 bases and J by 4 bases, with 10 bases between them. DNA of the CDR3: TGCGCCAGCAGCTTGGACACCGGGCCCTATGGCTACACCTTC. Translation gives CASSLDTGPYGYTF.

To note about this clone: The DNA is omitted, as the CDR3 cannot be located on it reliably, and the CDR3 follows TCRdb's listing. The V and J genes are TRBV2 and TRBJ2-5; the D call of TRBD1 is as the table states it, not checked on the DNA. From its first to its last residue, the CDR3 has 15 amino acids. From germline, CDR1 is SNHLY and CDR2 FYNNEI. CDR3 sequence: CASSILGQGRETQYF.

CDR3 in amino acids: CASTGSQNTGELFF. The CDR3 DNA is TGCGCCAGCACCGGCTCGCAGAACACCGGGGAGCTGTTTTTT. The chain combines TRBV5-1 with TRBJ2-2; D unresolved. The germline V gene has CDR1 SGHRS and CDR2 YFSETQ. The CDR3 has 14 amino acids. Trimming took 6 bases from V and 1 from J, leaving 10 bases between them.

This chain uses TRBV9 with TRBJ2-7; 12 bases agree with TRBD1. There are 15 residues in the CDR3. In germline, CDR1 is SGDLS, CDR2 YYNGEE. V shed 2 bases and J 5 bases; nucleotides not matched to a gene: 5. The CDR3 here is CASSVGQGARNEQYF. CDR3 bases: TGTGCCAGCAGCGTGGGACAGGGGGCGAGGAACGAGCAGTACTTC.

The chain combines TRBV15 with TRBJ2-5; TRBD2 is a possible D gene (5 bases). This CDR3 contains 14 residues. CDR1 is LNHNV, CDR2 YYDKDF, per germline (reference sequence). With 0 bases removed from V and 5 bases from J, the gap between germline ends came to 10 bases. The CDR3 is CATSRDSSGETQYF. As DNA, the CDR3 is TGTGCCACCAGCAGAGATTCGAGCGGCGAGACCCAGTACTTC. Variable domain in full (rest from reference TRBV15 and TRBJ2-5): DAMVIQNPRYQVTQFGKPVTLSCSQTLNHNVMYWYQQKSSQAPKLLFHYYDKDFNNEADTPDNFQSRRPNTSFCFLDIRSPGLGDTAMYLCATSRDSSGETQYFGPGTRLLVL.

This clone has just a few counts. V usage is TRBV4-3 and J usage is TRBJ1-1; possibly TRBD1 for D (5 bases). The CDR3 length is 15 residues. V was clipped by 0 bases and J by 4 bases, with 12 bases between them. Germline V gene lookup returns CDR1 LGHNA and CDR2 YSLEER. The CDR3: CASSQDWGGSTEAFF. The DNA of the CDR3 is TGCGCCAGCAGCCAAGATTGGGGGGGGAGCACTGAAGCTTTCTTT.

In this sample, this clone turned up a few times. The rearrangement links TRBV6-5 to TRBJ1-1; D gene ambiguous. The CDR3 runs 14 residues. V gave up 2 bases and J gave up 4 bases, with 11 bases separating them. CDR1 is MNHEY, CDR2 SVGAGI, per germline. The CDR3 DNA is TGTGCCAGCAGTTACACCGGAGCAGGCACTGAAGCTTTCTTT. It is translated as CASSYTGAGTEAFF.

The V call is TRBV5-1, the J call TRBJ2-7; 9 nucleotides line up with TRBD1. The CDR3 covers 15 residues. CDR1 SGHRS and CDR2 YFSETQ come from the germline V gene. The V segment lost 0 bases and the J segment 5 bases; nucleotides outside the gene matches: 6. The CDR3, as DNA: TGCGCCAGCAGCTTGGGTGGACAGGGGCCAAACGAGCAGTACTTC. This gives the protein CASSLGGQGPNEQYF.

This clone was seen a handful of times. The CDR3 spells CASSESGRVGGYTF. CDR3 DNA: TGTGCCAGCAGTGAATCGGGCAGGGTCGGTGGCTACACCTTC. This rearrangement joins TRBV6-1 to TRBJ1-2, with D perhaps matching TRBD1 (5 bases). This CDR3 comprises 14 residues. Trimming took off 2 bases at V and 7 bases at J, with 14 bases between the two ends. CDR1 MNHNS and CDR2 SASEGT come from the germline V gene.

This clone came up once. V usage is TRBV18 and J usage is TRBJ2-7; 10 nucleotides align to TRBD1. Trimming took 3 bases from V and 7 from J; bases not matched to a gene: 6. There are 14 residues in the CDR3. Per the germline V gene, CDR1 is KGHSH and CDR2 is LQKENI. The CDR3 DNA follows: TGTGCCAGCTCACCGAGACAGGGGGCGGATGAGCAGTACTTC. This gives the protein CASSPRQGADEQYF.

The chain joins TRBV5-1 to TRBJ1-1, with a tentative D call TRBD1 (5 bases). Trimming took off 6 bases at V and 7 bases at J, with 19 bases between the two ends. The CDR3 consists of 14 residues. From germline, CDR1 is SGHRS and CDR2 YFSETQ. The CDR3 region is CASTDPFGGVEAFF. CDR3 coding DNA: TGCGCCAGCACTGATCCATTTGGGGGGGTTGAAGCTTTCTTT. Supplemented by reference TRBV5-1 and TRBJ1-1, the full variable domain reads KAGVTQTPRYLIKTRGQQVTLSCSPISGHRSVSWYQQTPGQGLQFLFEYFSETQRNKGNFPGRFSGRQFSNSRSEMNVSTLELGDSALYLCASTDPFGGVEAFFGQGTRLTVV.

The CDR3 region has the DNA TGTGCCAGCAGCCCGCCGGCTAGCCACCTCGAGCAGTACTTC. Translation gives CASSPPASHLEQYF. The chain has TRBV11-1 and TRBJ2-7; weak D call: TRBD2 (5 bases). Germline values: CDR1 SGHAT, CDR2 FQDESV (reference sequence). V shed 5 bases and J shed 6 bases, with 17 bases lying between them. The CDR3 sequence is 14 residues long.

This clone was seen only once. J is TRBJ2-2 and V is TRBV30; D is unresolved. Germline CDR1 and CDR2: GTSNPN and SVGIG (reference sequence). The CDR3 has 16 amino acids. Trimming removed 1 base at V and 3 bases at J, with 15 bases between. CDR3 coding DNA: TGTGCCTGGAGTGAGGCCTCCTCCCTAGACACCGGGGAGCTGTTTTTT. This codes for CAWSEASSLDTGELFF.

This chain connects TRBV11-2 to TRBJ2-7, with a possible D match to TRBD1 (6 bases). CDR3 size: 15 residues. Per the germline V gene, CDR1 is SGHAT and CDR2 is FQNNGV. V was shortened by 2 bases and J by 2 bases, with 13 bases between the two germline ends. CDR3 protein: CASSLTQGWPYEQYF. In DNA, the CDR3 is TGTGCCAGCAGCTTAACCCAGGGGTGGCCCTACGAGCAGTACTTC.

The rearrangement joins TRBV6-5 to TRBJ2-7; a weak D match, TRBD2 (7 bases). The ends were cut back, 3 bases at V and 0 bases at J, with 15 bases in the middle. This CDR3 region has 16 residues. Germline V gene sequence: CDR1 MNHEY, CDR2 SVGAGI. The CDR3 DNA is TGTGCCAGCAGTTATTTTTCGGGGGGCGACTCCTACGAGCAGTACTTC. This codes for CASSYFSGGDSYEQYF.

This clone was observed once. The V gene is TRBV27, the J gene TRBJ2-7, with D uncertain. With 5 bases removed from V and 1 base from J, the gap between germline ends came to 9 bases. The CDR3 contains 13 residues. Looked up from germline, CDR1 is MNHEY and CDR2 is SMNVEV (reference sequence). The CDR3 here is CASSGQWSYEQYF. DNA of the CDR3: TGTGCCAGCAGTGGCCAGTGGTCCTACGAGCAGTACTTC.

V and J are TRBV4-3 and TRBJ2-3; TRBD2 agrees at 8 bases. Trimming took 2 bases from V and 9 from J; bases not matched to a gene: 7. CDR3 length equals 14 residues. CDR1 and CDR2 (germline): LGHNA, YSLEER. The CDR3 sequence is CASSQTSGGWTQYF. Here the CDR3 DNA reads TGCGCCAGCAGCCAAACTAGCGGTGGTTGGACGCAGTATTTT.

The chain links TRBV6-5 to TRBJ2-5; TRBD1 aligns across 8 bases. Trimming removed 3 bases from V and 5 bases from J; junction bases left unmatched: 8. This CDR3 has 15 amino acids. Germline V lookup: CDR1 MNHEY, CDR2 SVGAGI. The CDR3 bases are TGTGCCAGCAGTTATAACAGGGGGATCGGGGAGACCCAGTACTTC. Protein: CASSYNRGIGETQYF.

This clone is labeled as medium-sized. The rearrangement links TRBV27 to TRBJ1-1; D remains ambiguous. CDR1 and CDR2 (germline): MNHEY, SMNVEV (reference sequence). Trimming left V 5 bases short and J 1 base short, with 11 bases between. CDR3 size: 14 residues. The CDR3 loop is CASSPSRGNTEAFF. CDR3 bases: TGTGCCAGCAGTCCCTCACGGGGGAACACTGAAGCTTTCTTT.

The DNA of the CDR3 is TGTGCCAGCAGCCCAAGAAGGGATGACATTCAGTACTTC. Translation gives CASSPRRDDIQYF. The gene calls are TRBV9 and TRBJ2-4; no firm D call. CDR3 length: 13 amino acids. V lost 4 bases and J lost 8, with 13 bases in between. In germline, CDR1 is SGDLS, CDR2 YYNGEE.

This clone was seen a few times. The gene calls are TRBV7-6 and TRBJ1-3; 7 bases align to TRBD1. Unmatched junction bases numbered 14, after V lost 8 bases and J lost 4 bases. Per the germline V gene, CDR1 is SGHVS and CDR2 is FNYEAQ. The CDR3 is 16 amino acids. CDR3: CASPKPRQGTGNTIYF. Here the CDR3 DNA reads TGTGCCAGCCCAAAACCCCGACAGGGTACAGGAAACACCATATATTTT.

The V and J genes are TRBV10-2 and TRBJ2-3; TRBD2 matches at 8 bases. The germline CDR1 and CDR2 sequences are WSHSY and SAAADI. The CDR3 is 13 residues long. Trimming removed 6 bases from V and 2 bases from J; junction bases left unmatched: 1. The CDR3 region is CASRTSATDTQYF. The CDR3 DNA reads as TGCGCCAGCAGGACTAGCGCCACAGATACGCAGTATTTT.

The chain combines TRBV15 with TRBJ2-3, with D possibly matching TRBD1 (6 bases). This CDR3 region has 17 residues. The V end was cut by 2 bases, the J end by 3 bases, with 18 bases between. Per germline, CDR1 LNHNV and CDR2 YYDKDF (reference sequence). In DNA form, the CDR3 reads TGTGCCACCAGCAGACCACCAACACAGGGCGGGACAGATACGCAGTATTTT. Its translation: CATSRPPTQGGTDTQYF.

This chain links TRBV19 with TRBJ2-1; 7 bases fit TRBD1. Germline V lookup: CDR1 LNHDA, CDR2 SQIVND (reference sequence). Trimming at V came to 5 bases and at J to 10 bases, leaving 5 bases not matched to a gene. CDR3 length equals 12 residues. The CDR3 coding sequence is TGTGCCAGTAGTGCACAGGGGTCCGAGCAGTTCTTC. It specifies CASSAQGSEQFF.

The V call is TRBV19, the J call TRBJ1-5, with 7 bases lining up with TRBD1. This CDR3 contains 14 residues. V lost 7 bases to trimming and J lost 7 bases; unmatched junction nucleotides: 10. CDR1 and CDR2 (germline): LNHDA, SQIVND (reference sequence). In DNA form, the CDR3 reads TGTGCCAGTATCCCACGGGACAGTCCCCAGCCCCAGCATTTT. Protein sequence: CASIPRDSPQPQHF. The full variable domain, in which reference TRBV19 and TRBJ1-5 provide the parts outside the CDR3, is DGGITQSPKYLFRKEGQNVTLSCEQNLNHDAMYWYRQDPGQGLRLIYYSQIVNDFQKGDIAEGYSVSREKKESFPLTVTSAQKNPTAFYLCASIPRDSPQPQHFGDGTRLSIL.

The J gene is TRBJ2-5, the V gene TRBV5-1; D might be TRBD2 (6 bases). Germline loops: CDR1 SGHRS, CDR2 YFSETQ. The CDR3 loop spans 13 amino acids. V lost 2 bases, J lost 11 bases, and 16 bases lay in between. The CDR3 region is CASSFGGPEYQYF. The CDR3 DNA follows: TGCGCCAGCAGCTTCGGAGGGCCGGAATATCAGTACTTC.